One and the same sample provided the 5 T cell receptor beta chains below, sequenced in a study of cytomegalovirus exposure and HLA in healthy donors. Use of 60 Vbeta and 13 Jbeta primers characterized the PCR. The data were produced by immunoSEQ multiplex PCR, yet TCRdb's version contains in-frame clones alone and is incomplete. The table has some 170,000 clones, over 70% seen once; the top ten hold more than 3.5%. Sequenced material: PBMCs. These receptors came from a woman aged 55-69 years in good health and CMV-seropositive.

J is TRBJ2-4 and V is TRBV5-4, with D maybe TRBD1 (5 bases). Germline loops: CDR1 SGHNT, CDR2 YYREEE (reference sequence). This CDR3 region has 19 residues. Trimming took 5 bases from V and 0 from J, leaving 24 bases between them. CDR3 coding DNA: TGTGCCAGCAGTGGGGTTTTAGTGACAGACGATATAGCCAAAAACATTCAGTACTTC. Translation gives CASSGVLVTDDIAKNIQYF.

This clone has just one count. Different DNA sequences within this sample yield the same CDR3. The genes are TRBV7-6 and TRBJ1-6, with D perhaps matching TRBD1 (6 bases). The germline V gene encodes CDR1 SGHVS and CDR2 FNYEAQ. The CDR3 consists of 15 residues. Trimming cost V 1 base and J 7 bases, with 11 bases left between them. The chain's CDR3 is CASSLGTAKNSPLHF. The CDR3, as DNA: TGTGCCAGCAGCTTAGGGACAGCAAAGAATTCACCCCTCCACTTT.

V and J are TRBV7-2 and TRBJ1-1; no definite D call. V lost 5 bases and J lost 6, with 13 bases in between. From germline, CDR1 is SGHTA and CDR2 FQGNSA. This CDR3 has 13 residues. The CDR3 sequence: CASSPYSESEAFF. The CDR3 DNA reads TGTGCCAGCAGCCCCTACAGTGAGTCTGAAGCTTTCTTT. Filled out from reference TRBV7-2 and TRBJ1-1, the complete variable domain reads GAGVSQSPSNKVTEKGKDVELRCDPISGHTALYWYRQSLGQGLEFLIYFQGNSAPDKSGLPSDRFSAERTGGSVSTLTIQRTQQEDSAVYLCASSPYSESEAFFGQGTRLTVV.

The chain links TRBV30 to TRBJ2-5, with 8 bases lining up with TRBD1. The CDR3 is 12 residues long. Germline V gene sequence: CDR1 GTSNPN, CDR2 SVGIG (reference sequence). Trimming removed 8 bases from V and 5 bases from J; junction bases left unmatched: 7. CDR3 coding DNA: TGTGCCGTCGACAGGGGCGGGGAGACCCAGTACTTC. This translates into CAVDRGGETQYF.

V gene TRBV19 combines with J gene TRBJ1-2, with D perhaps matching TRBD1 (5 bases). The CDR3 contains 12 residues. Trimming cost V 7 bases and J 4 bases, with 10 bases left between them. Per germline, CDR1 LNHDA and CDR2 SQIVND (reference sequence). The DNA of the CDR3 is TGTGCCAGTACGGCAGGGCTCTATGGCTACACCTTC. It codes for CASTAGLYGYTF.